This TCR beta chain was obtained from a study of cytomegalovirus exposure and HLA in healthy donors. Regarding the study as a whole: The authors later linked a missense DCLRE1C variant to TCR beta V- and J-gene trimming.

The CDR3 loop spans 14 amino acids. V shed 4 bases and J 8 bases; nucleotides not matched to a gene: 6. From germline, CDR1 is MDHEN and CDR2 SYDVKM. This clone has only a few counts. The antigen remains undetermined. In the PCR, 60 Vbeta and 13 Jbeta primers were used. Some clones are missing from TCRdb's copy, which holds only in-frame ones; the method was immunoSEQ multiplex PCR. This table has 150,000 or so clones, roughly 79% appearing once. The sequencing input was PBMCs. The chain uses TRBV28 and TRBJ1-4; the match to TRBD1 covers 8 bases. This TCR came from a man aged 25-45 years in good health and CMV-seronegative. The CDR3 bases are TGTGCCAGCAGTTCGGGACAGGCGGGGGAAAAACTGTTTTTT. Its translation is CASSSGQAGEKLFF. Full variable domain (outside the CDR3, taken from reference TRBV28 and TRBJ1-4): DVKVTQSSRYLVKRTGEKVFLECVQDMDHENMFWYRQDPGLGLRLIYFSYDVKMKEKGDIPEGYSVSREKKERFSLILESASTNQTSMYLCASSSGQAGEKLFFGSGTQLSVL.